The 19 T cell receptor beta chains in this list originate from one sample, sequenced in a study of monozygotic twins with inflammatory bowel disease. TCRdb re-called the 5' RACE reads; every CDR3 protein appears as one record, without DNA. The listing contains over 35,000 distinct CDR3 sequences. The source material was blood. These receptors originate from a human donor with ulcerative colitis or Crohn's disease, or a healthy co-twin of an affected twin (not recorded which).

The CDR3 loop reads CASSLEWGPEAFF. This rearrangement joins TRBV5-1 to TRBJ1-1; TCRdb reports TRBD1, a call that lacks DNA to check it against. The germline gives CDR1 SGHRS, CDR2 YFSETQ. This CDR3 spans 13 amino acids.

This chain links TRBV9 with TRBJ2-2; TCRdb calls TRBD1, which cannot be checked without DNA. Germline CDR1 is SGDLS and CDR2 is YYNGEE. The CDR3 is 15 amino acids. CDR3 sequence: CASSVWGSNTGELFF.

The chain carries TRBV5-5 and TRBJ1-1. Germline V gene lookup returns CDR1 SGHKS and CDR2 YYEKEE (reference sequence). There are 14 residues in the CDR3. The CDR3 here is CASSLGRANTEAFF.

The V call is TRBV20-1, the J call TRBJ2-1; absent DNA, TCRdb's TRBD2 call cannot be checked. CDR3 length: 15 amino acids. Germline CDR1 DFQATT, CDR2 SNEGSKA (reference sequence). This CDR3 is CSAIPLQGSYNEQFF.

The V call is TRBV2, the J call TRBJ2-7; TCRdb picks TRBD1, but there is no DNA to check that call. The CDR3 runs 18 residues. In germline, CDR1 is SNHLY, CDR2 FYNNEI. The CDR3 reads CASREHPEEPTSSYEQYF.

The chain carries TRBV2 and TRBJ1-1. This CDR3 comprises 16 residues. Per germline, CDR1 SNHLY and CDR2 FYNNEI. CDR3 loop: CASSVSTVLVNTEAFF.

This chain joins TRBV20-1 and TRBJ1-5; with no DNA, the TCRdb D assignment of TRBD1 cannot be verified. The CDR3 sequence is 18 residues long. From germline, CDR1 is DFQATT and CDR2 SNEGSKA (reference sequence). The CDR3 reads CSARVVEKGAISNQPQHF.

The CDR3 reads CATAPRSNSYNEQFF. The chain couples TRBV24-1 to TRBJ2-1; the D call from TCRdb, TRBD1, cannot be confirmed without DNA. Germline CDR1 and CDR2: KGHDR and SFDVKD. This CDR3 spans 15 amino acids.

The V and J genes are TRBV3-1 and TRBJ1-3; TCRdb returns TRBD1, unconfirmable since there is no DNA. This CDR3 comprises 14 residues. CDR1 is LGHDT and CDR2 is YNNKEL in the germline V gene (reference sequence). The CDR3 reads CASSQAGAGNTIYF.

The rearrangement uses TRBV6-1 and TRBJ1-2; no DNA is available, so the TRBD1 call from TCRdb remains unchecked. Per the germline V gene, CDR1 is MNHNS and CDR2 is SASEGT. The CDR3 sequence is 15 residues long. CDR3 in amino acids: CASSERRGREHGYTF.

The rearrangement uses TRBV5-6 and TRBJ1-3. Per germline, CDR1 SGHDT and CDR2 YYEEEE. The CDR3 covers 15 residues. CDR3 residues: CASSLRKSSGNTIYF.

This chain uses TRBV6-2 or TRBV6-3 with TRBJ1-1. This CDR3 comprises 14 residues. The germline CDR1 and CDR2 sequences are MNHEY and SVGEGT. The CDR3 sequence is CASSVIGRNTEAFF.

The genes are TRBV4-2 and TRBJ2-1; with no DNA, the TCRdb D assignment of TRBD2 cannot be verified. This CDR3 has 17 residues. CDR1 LGHNA and CDR2 YNFKEQ come from the germline V gene. CDR3 amino acids: CASSQEASGGVSREQFF.

The rearrangement links TRBV5-1 to TRBJ2-3; TCRdb returns TRBD1, unconfirmable since there is no DNA. The CDR3 extends over 14 amino acids. Germline assignment: CDR1 SGHRS and CDR2 YFSETQ. CDR3: CASTATPGPDTQYF.

The chain links TRBV7-2 to TRBJ2-4; TCRdb selects TRBD2, and the lack of DNA leaves this call unchecked. Germline loops: CDR1 SGHTA, CDR2 FQGNSA. The length of the CDR3 is 16 residues. This CDR3 is CASSLFISGGQNIQYF.

The chain employs TRBV20-1 and TRBJ1-2; TCRdb lists TRBD1, though no DNA is available to test this call. CDR3 length: 13 residues. Germline V CDR1 and CDR2: DFQATT, SNEGSKA (reference sequence). CDR3 sequence: CSASARTAYGYTF.

The rearrangement uses TRBV20-1 and TRBJ2-2. This CDR3 spans 17 amino acids. Germline V gives CDR1 DFQATT, CDR2 SNEGSKA (reference sequence). CDR3 in amino acids: CSARDNIWNPTTGELFF.

V is TRBV11-2 and J is TRBJ2-5; TCRdb designates TRBD1, a call that cannot be tested without DNA. This CDR3 region has 16 residues. Germline V gene lookup returns CDR1 SGHAT and CDR2 FQNNGV. CDR3 protein: CASSLGAGLTQETQYF.

The chain couples TRBV3-1 to TRBJ2-1; lacking DNA, the TRBD1 call made by TCRdb goes unchecked. The germline V gene encodes CDR1 LGHDT and CDR2 YNNKEL (reference sequence). CDR3 size: 15 residues. CDR3 loop: CASSPRSSGYNEQFF.